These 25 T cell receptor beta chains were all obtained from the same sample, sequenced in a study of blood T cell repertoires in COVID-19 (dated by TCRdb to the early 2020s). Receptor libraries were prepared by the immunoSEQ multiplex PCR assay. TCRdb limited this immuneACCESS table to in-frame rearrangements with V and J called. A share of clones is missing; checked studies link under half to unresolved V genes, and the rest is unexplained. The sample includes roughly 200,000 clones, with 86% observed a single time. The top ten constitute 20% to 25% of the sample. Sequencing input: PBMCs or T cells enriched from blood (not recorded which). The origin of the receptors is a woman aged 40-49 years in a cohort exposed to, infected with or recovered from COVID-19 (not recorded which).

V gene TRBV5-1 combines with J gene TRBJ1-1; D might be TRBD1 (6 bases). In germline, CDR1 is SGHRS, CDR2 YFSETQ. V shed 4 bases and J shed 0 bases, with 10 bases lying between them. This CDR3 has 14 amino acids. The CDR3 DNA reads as TGCGCCAGCAGCAACACAGGGATGAACACTGAAGCTTTCTTT. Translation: CASSNTGMNTEAFF.

The CDR3 sequence: CASSPDNEQFF. The CDR3 region has the DNA TGTGCCAGCAGCCCGGACAATGAGCAGTTCTTC. The chain combines TRBV7-8 with TRBJ2-1; D is uncertain. V lost 5 bases to trimming and J lost 5 bases, with 4 bases between them. Germline lookup yields CDR1 SGHVS and CDR2 FQNEAQ. There are 11 residues in the CDR3.

The CDR3 nucleotides are TGCGCCAGCAGCCGTTCGGGGGGCGGCAATCAGCCCCAGCATTTT. This sequence encodes CASSRSGGGNQPQHF. The V call is TRBV4-1, the J call TRBJ1-5, with D maybe TRBD1 (6 bases). V gave up 4 bases and J gave up 2 bases, with 12 bases separating them. The CDR3 is made up of 15 amino acids. The germline V gene has CDR1 MGHRA and CDR2 YSYEKL.

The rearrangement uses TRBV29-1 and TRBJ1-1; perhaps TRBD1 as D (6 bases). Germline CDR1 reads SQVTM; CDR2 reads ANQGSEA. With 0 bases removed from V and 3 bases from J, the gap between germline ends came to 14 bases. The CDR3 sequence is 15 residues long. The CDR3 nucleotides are TGCAGCGTTGAAGATCTTCAGGGGATCGACACTGAAGCTTTCTTT. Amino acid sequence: CSVEDLQGIDTEAFF.

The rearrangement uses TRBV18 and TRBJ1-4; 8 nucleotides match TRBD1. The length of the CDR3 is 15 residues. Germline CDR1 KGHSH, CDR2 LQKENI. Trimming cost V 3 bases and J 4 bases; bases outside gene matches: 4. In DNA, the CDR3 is TGTGCCAGCTCACCCATGGACAGGGATAATGAAAAACTGTTTTTT. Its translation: CASSPMDRDNEKLFF.

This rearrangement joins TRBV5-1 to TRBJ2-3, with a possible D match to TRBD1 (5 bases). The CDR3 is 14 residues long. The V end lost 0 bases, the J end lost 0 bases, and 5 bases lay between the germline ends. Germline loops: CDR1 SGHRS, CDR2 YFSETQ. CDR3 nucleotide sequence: TGCGCCAGCAGCTTGGGACAGAGCACAGATACGCAGTATTTT. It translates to CASSLGQSTDTQYF.

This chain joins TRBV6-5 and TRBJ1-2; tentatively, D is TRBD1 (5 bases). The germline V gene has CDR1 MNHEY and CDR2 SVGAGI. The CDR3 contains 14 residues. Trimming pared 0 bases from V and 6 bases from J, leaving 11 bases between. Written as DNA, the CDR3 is TGTGCCAGCAGTTACTCAATCGGGGGGAATGGCTACACCTTC. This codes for CASSYSIGGNGYTF.

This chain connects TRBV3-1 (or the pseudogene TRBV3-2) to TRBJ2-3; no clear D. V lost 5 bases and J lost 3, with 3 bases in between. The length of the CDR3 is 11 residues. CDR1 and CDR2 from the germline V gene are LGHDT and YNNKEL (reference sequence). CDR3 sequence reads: CASSSTDTQYF. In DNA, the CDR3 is TGTGCCAGCAGCTCTACAGATACGCAGTATTTT.

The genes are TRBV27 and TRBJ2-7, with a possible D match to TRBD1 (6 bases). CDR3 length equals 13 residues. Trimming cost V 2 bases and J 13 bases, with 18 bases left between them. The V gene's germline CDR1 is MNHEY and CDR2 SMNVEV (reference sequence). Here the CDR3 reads CASSLSRGRDNYF. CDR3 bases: TGTGCCAGCAGTTTAAGTCGGGGCCGGGACAACTACTTC.

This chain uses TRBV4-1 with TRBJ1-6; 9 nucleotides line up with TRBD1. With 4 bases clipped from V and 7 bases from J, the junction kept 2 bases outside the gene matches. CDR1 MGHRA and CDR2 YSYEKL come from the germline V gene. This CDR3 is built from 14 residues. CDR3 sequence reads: CASSRGQGNSPLHF. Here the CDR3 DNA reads TGCGCCAGCAGCCGGGGACAGGGAAATTCACCCCTCCACTTT.

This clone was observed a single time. The CDR3 DNA reads TGTGCCAGCAGTTTATCGGGACAGGGTTTGGGCTATGGCTACACCTTC. Its translation is CASSLSGQGLGYGYTF. The chain carries TRBV27 and TRBJ1-2, with 9 bases fitting TRBD1. CDR1 and CDR2 (germline): MNHEY, SMNVEV (reference sequence). The CDR3 covers 16 residues. V lost 0 bases and J lost 4; bases outside the gene matches: 6.

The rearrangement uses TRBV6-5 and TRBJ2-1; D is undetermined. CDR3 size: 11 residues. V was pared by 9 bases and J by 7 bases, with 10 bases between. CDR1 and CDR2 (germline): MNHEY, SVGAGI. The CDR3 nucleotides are TGTGCCAGTACGCCTAGGAATGAGCAGTTCTTC. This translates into CASTPRNEQFF.

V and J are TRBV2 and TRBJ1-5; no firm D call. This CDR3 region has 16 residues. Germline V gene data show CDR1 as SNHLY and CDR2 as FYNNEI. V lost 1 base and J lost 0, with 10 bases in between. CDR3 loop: CASSEGSEYSNQPQHF. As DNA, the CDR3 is TGTGCCAGCAGTGAAGGTTCAGAATATAGCAATCAGCCCCAGCATTTT.

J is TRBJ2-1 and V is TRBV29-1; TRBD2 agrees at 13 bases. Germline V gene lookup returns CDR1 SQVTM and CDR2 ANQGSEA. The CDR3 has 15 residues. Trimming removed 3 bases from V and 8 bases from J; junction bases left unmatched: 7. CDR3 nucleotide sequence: TGCAGCGTTGATGTGGGACTAGCGGGGAGGGATGAGCAGTTCTTC. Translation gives CSVDVGLAGRDEQFF.

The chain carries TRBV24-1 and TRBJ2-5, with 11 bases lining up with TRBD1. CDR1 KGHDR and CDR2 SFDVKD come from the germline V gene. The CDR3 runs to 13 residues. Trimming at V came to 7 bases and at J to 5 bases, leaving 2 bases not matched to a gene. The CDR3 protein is CATSGQGAETQYF. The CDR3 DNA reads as TGTGCCACCAGCGGACAGGGGGCTGAGACCCAGTACTTC.

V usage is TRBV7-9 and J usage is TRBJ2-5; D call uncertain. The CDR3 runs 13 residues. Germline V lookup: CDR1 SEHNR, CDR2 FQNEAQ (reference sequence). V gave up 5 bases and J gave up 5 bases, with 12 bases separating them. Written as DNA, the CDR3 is TGTGCCAGCAGCCTACACTTCGGGGAGACCCAGTACTTC. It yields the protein CASSLHFGETQYF.

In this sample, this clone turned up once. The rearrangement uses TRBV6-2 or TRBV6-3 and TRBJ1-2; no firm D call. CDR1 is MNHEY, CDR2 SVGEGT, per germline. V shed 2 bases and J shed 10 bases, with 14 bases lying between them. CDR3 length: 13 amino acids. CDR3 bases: TGTGCCAGCAGTTACGGGTCTCGGGGAGTCTACACCTTC. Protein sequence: CASSYGSRGVYTF.

The chain's CDR3 is CASSSTYEQYF. The CDR3 DNA reads as TGTGCCAGCAGTAGCACCTACGAGCAGTACTTC. This chain connects TRBV27 to TRBJ2-7, with D unclear. The ends were cut back, 5 bases at V and 2 bases at J, with 4 bases in the middle. Germline V gene data show CDR1 as MNHEY and CDR2 as SMNVEV (reference sequence). The CDR3 consists of 11 residues.

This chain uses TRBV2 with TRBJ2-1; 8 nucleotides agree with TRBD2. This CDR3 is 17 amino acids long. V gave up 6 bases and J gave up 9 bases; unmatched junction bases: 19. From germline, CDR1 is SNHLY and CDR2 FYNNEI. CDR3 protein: CASRSGTGRGGQSEQFF. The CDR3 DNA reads TGTGCCAGCAGGTCGGGAACGGGGCGCGGGGGGCAAAGTGAGCAGTTCTTC.

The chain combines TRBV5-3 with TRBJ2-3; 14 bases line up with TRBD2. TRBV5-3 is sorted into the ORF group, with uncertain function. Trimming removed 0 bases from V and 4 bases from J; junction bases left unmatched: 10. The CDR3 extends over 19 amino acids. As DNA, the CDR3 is TGTGCCAGAAGCTTGGCCGGGACTAGCGGGGGCCTCCTCCCAGATACGCAGTATTTT. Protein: CARSLAGTSGGLLPDTQYF.

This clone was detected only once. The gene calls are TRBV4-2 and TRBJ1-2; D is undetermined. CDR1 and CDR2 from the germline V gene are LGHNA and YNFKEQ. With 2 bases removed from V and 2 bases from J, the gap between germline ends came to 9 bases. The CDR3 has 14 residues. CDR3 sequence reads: CASSQPRSNYGYTF. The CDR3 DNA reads TGTGCCAGCAGCCAACCGCGGAGCAACTATGGCTACACCTTC.

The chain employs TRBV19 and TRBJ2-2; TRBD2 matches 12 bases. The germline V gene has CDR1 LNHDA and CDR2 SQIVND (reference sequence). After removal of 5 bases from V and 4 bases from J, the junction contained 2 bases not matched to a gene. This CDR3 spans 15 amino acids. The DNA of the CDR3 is TGTGCCAGTAGTTCTAGCGGGAGGGCCACCGGGGAGCTGTTTTTT. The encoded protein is CASSSSGRATGELFF. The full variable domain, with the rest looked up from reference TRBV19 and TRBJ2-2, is DGGITQSPKYLFRKEGQNVTLSCEQNLNHDAMYWYRQDPGQGLRLIYYSQIVNDFQKGDIAEGYSVSREKKESFPLTVTSAQKNPTAFYLCASSSSGRATGELFFGEGSRLTVL.

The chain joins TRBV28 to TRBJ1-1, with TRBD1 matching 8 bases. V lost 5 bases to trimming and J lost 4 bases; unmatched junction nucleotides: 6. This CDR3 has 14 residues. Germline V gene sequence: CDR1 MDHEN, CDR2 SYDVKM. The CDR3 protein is CASSTQGEATEAFF. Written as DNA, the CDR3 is TGTGCCAGCAGTACACAGGGGGAAGCCACTGAAGCTTTCTTT.

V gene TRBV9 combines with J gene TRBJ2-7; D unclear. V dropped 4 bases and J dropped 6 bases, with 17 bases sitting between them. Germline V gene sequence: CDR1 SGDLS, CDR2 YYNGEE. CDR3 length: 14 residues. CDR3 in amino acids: CASSTVRGPAEQYF. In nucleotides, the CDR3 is TGTGCCAGCAGCACCGTACGAGGTCCGGCCGAGCAGTACTTC.

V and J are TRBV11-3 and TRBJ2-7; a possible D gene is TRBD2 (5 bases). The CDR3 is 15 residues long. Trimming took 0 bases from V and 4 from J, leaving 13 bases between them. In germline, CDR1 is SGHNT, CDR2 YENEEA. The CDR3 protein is CASSLDRTAVYEQYF. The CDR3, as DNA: TGTGCCAGCAGCTTAGATCGGACTGCCGTTTACGAGCAGTACTTC.